This T cell receptor (beta chain) emerged from a study of T-cell memory formation after mild COVID-19. This clonotype was detected only a few times. The CDR3 extends over 14 amino acids. Germline V gives CDR1 SGHTA, CDR2 FQGNSA. V shed 7 bases and J shed 6 bases, with 15 bases lying between them. Using its own MiXCR run on the 5' RACE reads, TCRdb lists one record per CDR3 protein. Of some 340,000 distinct CDR3 sequences in the sample, 10% to 15% were seen once. The gene calls are TRBV7-2 and TRBJ2-2, with D unclear. Sequencing was done on a sample of PBMCs or a T cell subset sorted from them (not recorded which). This sequence was found in a man aged 18 to 29 who had mild COVID-19 (a few samples of this study predate the infection). Cell type and time point are not known. CDR3 sequence (DNA): TGTGCCAGCACCCCAAGCGCCAGGCCCGGGGAGCTGTTTTTT. Translation: CASTPSARPGELFF.